Presented here are 27 T cell receptor beta chains from one specimen sequenced in a study of response to subunit inactivated influenza vaccine. TCRdb re-analysed the RT-PCR reads in MiXCR, keeping a single row per CDR3 protein. The sample has around 180,000 distinct CDR3 sequences, about 9.3% seen once. The sequencing here drew on non-naive T cells sorted from PBMCs, taken on the day of vaccination. Receptors originate from a man aged 50 to 59 who received an inactivated influenza vaccine.

This clonotype was observed at least ten times. The chain links TRBV10-2 to TRBJ2-7; 9 nucleotides line up with TRBD1. The V segment lost 7 bases and the J segment 2 bases; nucleotides outside the gene matches: 6. The CDR3 runs to 14 residues. Germline V gene data show CDR1 as WSHSY and CDR2 as SAAADI. The chain's CDR3 is CASITGQGAYEQYF. CDR3 DNA sequence: TGCGCCAGCATAACGGGACAGGGAGCCTACGAGCAGTACTTC.

This clonotype came up a few times. The CDR3 loop reads CASSVGLAGANEQFF. The CDR3 DNA follows: TGTGCCAGCAGCGTAGGACTAGCGGGGGCGAATGAGCAGTTCTTC. The chain employs TRBV9 and TRBJ2-1, with 12 bases that match TRBD2. Germline V CDR1 and CDR2: SGDLS, YYNGEE. Trimming removed 0 bases from V and 7 bases from J; junction bases left unmatched: 2. The CDR3 contains 15 residues.

The chain joins TRBV11-3 to TRBJ2-5; 12 bases fit TRBD1. CDR1 is SGHNT, CDR2 YENEEA, per germline. J lost 7 bases, V lost 5 bases, and 11 bases had no gene match. The CDR3 is made up of 16 amino acids. The CDR3 is CASSPGTGGTGGTQYF. The CDR3 DNA reads as TGTGCCAGCAGCCCCGGGACAGGGGGCACCGGCGGGACCCAGTACTTC.

This chain connects TRBV28 to TRBJ1-2; no firm D call. There are 13 residues in the CDR3. V lost 7 bases to trimming and J lost 5 bases, with 14 bases between them. Germline CDR1 reads MDHEN; CDR2 reads SYDVKM. In DNA, the CDR3 is TGTGCCAGCACCTCCCCGGGTCGGTATGGCTACACCTTC. Translated, it gives CASTSPGRYGYTF.

This clonotype was seen at least ten times. This chain joins TRBV5-1 and TRBJ2-7; 8 bases are a match to TRBD2. Germline V gene data show CDR1 as SGHRS and CDR2 as YFSETQ. This CDR3 comprises 13 residues. V lost 7 bases to trimming and J lost 3 bases; unmatched junction nucleotides: 6. The DNA for the CDR3 is TGCGCCAGCGCGGCGGGAGGAGGCTACGAGCAGTACTTC. Encoded protein: CASAAGGGYEQYF. Together with reference TRBV5-1 and TRBJ2-7, the CDR3 gives the full variable domain: KAGVTQTPRYLIKTRGQQVTLSCSPISGHRSVSWYQQTPGQGLQFLFEYFSETQRNKGNFPGRFSGRQFSNSRSEMNVSTLELGDSALYLCASAAGGGYEQYFGPGTRLTVT.

This chain uses TRBV20-1 with TRBJ2-1; 11 nucleotides align to TRBD2. This CDR3 has 17 amino acids. V lost 0 bases to trimming and J lost 3 bases; unmatched junction nucleotides: 7. Germline V lookup: CDR1 DFQATT, CDR2 SNEGSKA (reference sequence). The DNA of the CDR3 is TGCAGTGCTAGAGATATTAGCGGGAGGGCCGGCTACAATGAGCAGTTCTTC. It codes for CSARDISGRAGYNEQFF.

This clonotype has a count of ten or more. This rearrangement joins TRBV6-2 or TRBV6-3 to TRBJ2-7, with TRBD2 identical over 11 bases. The CDR3 is 14 residues long. V dropped 6 bases and J dropped 1; count of bases not matched to a gene: 2. Germline CDR1 is MNHEY and CDR2 is SVGEGT. DNA of the CDR3: TGTGCCAGCAGATTAGCGGGAGGGTCCTACGAGCAGTACTTC. Its translation: CASRLAGGSYEQYF.

This clonotype has just a few counts. This chain joins TRBV20-1 and TRBJ2-1; 7 positions agree with TRBD1. The V gene end was trimmed by 0 bases and the J gene end by 4 bases; junction bases not matched to a gene: 6. CDR3 length equals 15 residues. Germline assignment: CDR1 DFQATT and CDR2 SNEGSKA (reference sequence). For the CDR3, the DNA is TGCAGTGCTAGAGAACAGGGGAGACTTTACAATGAGCAGTTCTTC. Translating it yields CSAREQGRLYNEQFF.

This clonotype was detected a few times. The junction and the germline gene differ at one end; a read error may be behind it. The chain has TRBV7-6 and TRBJ2-1; D may match TRBD1 or TRBD2 (5 bases each). The CDR3 runs 15 residues. CDR1 and CDR2 from the germline V gene are SGHVS and FNYEAQ. DNA of the CDR3: TGTGCCAGCAGCGTAACTGGGACCTCCTCCAATGAGCAGTTCTTC. It codes for CASSVTGTSSNEQFF.

The sample holds many counts of this clonotype. This chain uses TRBV10-3 with TRBJ1-1; unclear D gene. The germline V gene has CDR1 ENHRY and CDR2 SYGVKD. The V end lost 10 bases, the J end lost 1 base, and 22 bases lay between the germline ends. CDR3 length: 16 amino acids. The CDR3 sequence is CATRTPLAKGNTEAFF. In DNA form, the CDR3 reads TGTGCCACCCGAACCCCCTTAGCCAAGGGGAACACTGAAGCTTTCTTT.

The chain couples TRBV7-9 to TRBJ2-7, with TRBD2 matching over 8 bases. The CDR3 loop spans 13 amino acids. Per the germline V gene, CDR1 is SEHNR and CDR2 is FQNEAQ (reference sequence). V dropped 5 bases and J dropped 7; count of bases not matched to a gene: 7. The DNA for the CDR3 is TGTGCCAGCAGCATGCTGGGACTAGTGGAGCAGTACTTC. Protein: CASSMLGLVEQYF.

This clonotype showed up many times. The chain couples TRBV27 to TRBJ2-2; D might be TRBD1 (5 bases). The CDR3 totals 15 residues. The V and J ends lost 7 bases and 2 bases respectively, with 14 bases between them. The germline V gene has CDR1 MNHEY and CDR2 SMNVEV (reference sequence). CDR3 DNA sequence: TGTGCCAGCACCCCTCTCGACAGAAACACCGGGGAGCTGTTTTTT. Translated: CASTPLDRNTGELFF.

This clonotype has at least ten counts. The rearrangement joins TRBV20-1 to TRBJ2-1, with 16 bases lining up with TRBD2. Germline CDR1 is DFQATT and CDR2 is SNEGSKA (reference sequence). The V gene end was trimmed by 5 bases and the J gene end by 7 bases; junction bases not matched to a gene: 8. This CDR3 comprises 16 residues. The CDR3 spells CSAYPGLAGGPNEQFF. CDR3 DNA sequence: TGCAGTGCTTATCCGGGACTAGCGGGGGGGCCAAATGAGCAGTTCTTC.

The CDR3 sequence: CASSPPPWVETQYF. The CDR3 nucleotides read TGTGCCAGCAGCCCTCCCCCCTGGGTGGAGACCCAGTACTTC. The rearrangement uses TRBV2 and TRBJ2-5, with unresolved D. V was pared by 6 bases and J by 5 bases, with 16 bases between. Germline CDR1 reads SNHLY; CDR2 reads FYNNEI. CDR3 length: 14 amino acids.

The J gene is TRBJ2-1, the V gene TRBV19; the D call may be TRBD1 or TRBD2 (5 bases each). The V end was cut by 4 bases, the J end by 3 bases, with 19 bases between. The CDR3 is made up of 17 amino acids. The V gene's germline CDR1 is LNHDA and CDR2 SQIVND (reference sequence). The CDR3, as DNA: TGTGCCAGTAGTAGAAGCCGGGACCCTAATATCTACAATGAGCAGTTCTTC. Its protein is CASSRSRDPNIYNEQFF.

This clonotype was observed a handful of times. The chain links TRBV3-1 to TRBJ2-1, with 16 nucleotides matching TRBD2. The length of the CDR3 is 16 residues. Germline loops: CDR1 LGHDT, CDR2 YNNKEL (reference sequence). The V and J ends lost 4 bases and 7 bases, in that order; junction bases with no gene match: 4. CDR3 sequence (DNA): TGTGCCAGCAGCCTCCCGGGACTAGCGGGAGGGAATGAGCAGTTCTTC. It translates to CASSLPGLAGGNEQFF.

The gene calls are TRBV7-2 and TRBJ1-6; D not resolved. Deletions cut 5 bases from V and 1 base from J, with 9 bases between. The CDR3 contains 15 residues. From germline, CDR1 is SGHTA and CDR2 FQGNSA. CDR3 residues: CASSPTASYNSPLHF. The CDR3 region has the DNA TGTGCCAGCAGCCCGACGGCGTCCTATAATTCACCCCTCCACTTT.

In this sample, this clonotype turned up many times. The chain carries TRBV10-3 and TRBJ1-1, with D unresolved. Trimming cost V 4 bases and J 0 bases, with 6 bases left between them. Germline V gene lookup returns CDR1 ENHRY and CDR2 SYGVKD. The CDR3 has 13 residues. This CDR3 reads CAISGYLNTEAFF. CDR3 sequence (DNA): TGTGCCATCAGTGGGTACTTGAACACTGAAGCTTTCTTT.

This clonotype has at least ten counts. The V gene is TRBV12-3 or TRBV12-4, the J gene TRBJ2-7; 7 nucleotides match TRBD1. The V gene end was trimmed by 6 bases and the J gene end by 2 bases; junction bases not matched to a gene: 10. This CDR3 has 15 residues. Here the CDR3 reads CASSVDRARAYEQYF. In DNA, the CDR3 is TGTGCCAGCAGCGTTGACAGGGCGAGAGCCTACGAGCAGTACTTC.

This clonotype has a count of ten or more. CDR3 DNA: TGTGCCAGCGGACAGGGGAGCACCTACAATGAGCAGTTCTTC. It translates to CASGQGSTYNEQFF. This chain uses TRBV28 with TRBJ2-1; 9 positions agree with TRBD1. This CDR3 is 14 amino acids long. From germline, CDR1 is MDHEN and CDR2 SYDVKM. V lost 8 bases to trimming and J lost 2 bases; unmatched junction nucleotides: 4.

The chain recombines TRBV28 with TRBJ2-1; possibly TRBD1 or TRBD2 for D (6 bases each). The germline CDR1 and CDR2 sequences are MDHEN and SYDVKM. This CDR3 is built from 16 residues. Trimming left V 2 bases short and J 8 bases short, with 19 bases between. CDR3 nucleotide sequence: TGTGCCAGCAGTTTAGGGGGCGGCCTTGGGGAGGATGAGCAGTTCTTC. This codes for CASSLGGGLGEDEQFF.

The V gene is TRBV20-1, the J gene TRBJ2-3; D not certain. Germline values: CDR1 DFQATT, CDR2 SNEGSKA (reference sequence). Trimming left V 5 bases short and J 4 bases short, with 7 bases between. The CDR3 contains 11 residues. The DNA of the CDR3 is TGCAGTGCTTCCGGTCCAGATACGCAGTATTTT. It translates to CSASGPDTQYF.

This clonotype was counted between two and nine times. The CDR3 DNA reads as TGCAGCGTTGAAGTGGAGGGGGCAGGGACTGAAGCTTTCTTT. It yields the protein CSVEVEGAGTEAFF. V is TRBV29-1 and J is TRBJ1-1; 7 bases are a match to TRBD1. V gave up 1 base and J gave up 5 bases; unmatched junction bases: 7. Germline CDR1 is SQVTM and CDR2 is ANQGSEA. The CDR3 extends over 14 amino acids.

This clonotype has ten or more counts. The rearrangement uses TRBV9 and TRBJ2-1; 11 bases map to TRBD2. Trimming removed 0 bases from V and 6 bases from J; junction bases left unmatched: 2. Germline V gene data show CDR1 as SGDLS and CDR2 as YYNGEE. The CDR3 is made up of 15 amino acids. CDR3 nucleotides: TGTGCCAGCAGCGTAGGACTAGCGGGATTCAATGAGCAGTTCTTC. Its protein product is CASSVGLAGFNEQFF.

In this sample, this clonotype turned up a few times. This chain uses TRBV10-3 with TRBJ2-1, with D possibly called TRBD1 or TRBD2 (5 bases each). The germline V gene encodes CDR1 ENHRY and CDR2 SYGVKD. The CDR3 consists of 13 residues. V was pared by 8 bases and J by 8 bases, with 16 bases between. As DNA, the CDR3 is TGTGCCATCTCGAGGGGCCTTTCGGATGAGCAGTTCTTC. Translated: CAISRGLSDEQFF.

This clonotype appeared many times. V and J are TRBV5-1 and TRBJ1-5; unclear D gene. The germline V gene encodes CDR1 SGHRS and CDR2 YFSETQ. V shed 4 bases and J shed 3 bases, with 14 bases lying between them. The CDR3 contains 15 residues. Here the CDR3 DNA reads TGCGCCAGCAGCCCTTCCGGGGTCCTCAATCAGCCCCAGCATTTT. It specifies CASSPSGVLNQPQHF.

The table lists this clonotype with many counts. This chain connects TRBV7-9 to TRBJ2-5; D gene uncertain. The CDR3 spans 14 residues. Per germline, CDR1 SEHNR and CDR2 FQNEAQ (reference sequence). V was pared by 5 bases and J by 5 bases, with 15 bases between. CDR3: CASSQTIPDETQYF. DNA of the CDR3: TGTGCCAGCAGCCAAACTATCCCTGATGAGACCCAGTACTTC.